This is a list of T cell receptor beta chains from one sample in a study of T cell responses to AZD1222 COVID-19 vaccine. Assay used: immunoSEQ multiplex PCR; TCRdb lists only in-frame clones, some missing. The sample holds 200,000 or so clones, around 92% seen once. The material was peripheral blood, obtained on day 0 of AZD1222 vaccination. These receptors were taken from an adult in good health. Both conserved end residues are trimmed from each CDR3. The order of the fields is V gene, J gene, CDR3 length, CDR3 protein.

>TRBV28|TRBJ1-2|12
ASSFGDRGRGYT
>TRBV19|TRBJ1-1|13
ASSSPWIQGPEAF
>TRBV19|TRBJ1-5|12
ASSIKGFGQPQH
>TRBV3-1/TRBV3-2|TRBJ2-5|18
ASSHRLDTRKGGNQETQY
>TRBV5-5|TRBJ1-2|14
ASSLAGTAANYGYT
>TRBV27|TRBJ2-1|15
ASRTRVLAGVVDEQF
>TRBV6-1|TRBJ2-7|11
ASSESDLYEQY
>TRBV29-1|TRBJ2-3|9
SGIDADTQY
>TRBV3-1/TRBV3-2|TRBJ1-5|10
ASSQGSGPQH
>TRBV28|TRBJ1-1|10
ASRKGAREAF
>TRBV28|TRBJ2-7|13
ASSLMGDRGYEQY
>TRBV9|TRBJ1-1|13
ASSVGPGGDTEAF
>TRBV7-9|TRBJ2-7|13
ASSPKRQGAYEQY
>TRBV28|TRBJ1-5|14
ASRGVGQGINQPQH
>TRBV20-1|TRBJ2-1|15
SASRFPSGSSYNEQF
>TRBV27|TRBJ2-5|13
ASSLSSRGQETQY
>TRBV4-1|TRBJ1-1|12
ASSQTGVSTEAF
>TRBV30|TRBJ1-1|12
AGTSLVPGFEAF
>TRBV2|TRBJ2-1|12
ASLYSGLGNEQF
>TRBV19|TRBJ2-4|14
ASSIRTGLAKNIQY
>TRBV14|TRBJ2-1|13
ASSQWRAGDNEQF
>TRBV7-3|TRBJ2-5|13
ASSSQTGFQETQY
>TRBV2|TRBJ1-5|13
ASSANGAGGEPQH